This T cell receptor (beta chain) was recorded in a study of control samples from healthy donors and cancer patients. Using immunoSEQ multiplex PCR, the repertoire was profiled, and TCRdb retains in-frame clones only, with some absent. The sample gives 90,000 to 110,000 clones, 90% of which show up once; approximately 4% is in the top ten. The sequence came from a human donor in good health. The donor label of this sample is uncertain. Sequenced input: blood.

Written as DNA, the CDR3 is TGTGCCAGTAGTGAGGGGTCAGGGGGGACCGGGGAGCTGTTTTTT. This translates into CASSEGSGGTGELFF. This chain joins TRBV19 and TRBJ2-2; possibly TRBD1 for D (7 bases). V gave up 5 bases and J gave up 5 bases, with 15 bases separating them. Germline loops: CDR1 LNHDA, CDR2 SQIVND (reference sequence). The CDR3 length is 15 residues. Variable domain in full (rest from reference TRBV19 and TRBJ2-2): DGGITQSPKYLFRKEGQNVTLSCEQNLNHDAMYWYRQDPGQGLRLIYYSQIVNDFQKGDIAEGYSVSREKKESFPLTVTSAQKNPTAFYLCASSEGSGGTGELFFGEGSRLTVL.